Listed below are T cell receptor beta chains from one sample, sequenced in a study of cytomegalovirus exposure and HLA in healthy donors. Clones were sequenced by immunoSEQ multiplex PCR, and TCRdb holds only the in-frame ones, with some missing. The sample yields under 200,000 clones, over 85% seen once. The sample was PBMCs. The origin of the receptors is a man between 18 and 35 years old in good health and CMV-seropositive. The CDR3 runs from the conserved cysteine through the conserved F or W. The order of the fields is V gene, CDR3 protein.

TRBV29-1,CSVGLSTGYEQYF
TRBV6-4,CASSDGTGNTEAFF
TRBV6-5,CASRSYRDREYF
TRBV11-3,CASSLDRAVEKLFF
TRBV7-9,CASSPEGTSEYNEQFF
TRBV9,CASSQTRQNEQFF
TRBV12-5,CASGLVTYRGRGQPQHF
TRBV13,CASGAGGYNSYEQYF
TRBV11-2,CASSSSLANYEQYF
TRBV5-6,CASSLASGLAKTQYF
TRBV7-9,CASSLAGAPPPAWNTIYF
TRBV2,CASNRGSTTGELFF
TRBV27,CASLKQGSETQYF
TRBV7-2,CASSPQGGSYNEQFF
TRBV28,CASPDGSMNTEAFF
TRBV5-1,CASAGTSVYNEQFF
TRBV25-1,CASSEARGFYSYEQYF
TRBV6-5,CALGLAEYQETQYF
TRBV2,CASSEQGAPTGELFF
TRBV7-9,CASSPLDRDEQYF
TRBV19,CASSPSTGAYYEQYF
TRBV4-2,CASSQEGEVIYEQYF
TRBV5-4,CASSFGDTQYF